The 2 T cell receptor beta chains given below trace back to one sample, sequenced in a study of T cell repertoires in aging, cancer and after chemotherapy. TCR beta rearrangements were amplified from peripheral blood genomic DNA. Multiplex touch-down PCR with TRB-A/B primers amplified rearranged V-D-J TRB sequences. TCRdb reprocessed the multiplex PCR reads via MiXCR and lists one record per CDR3 protein. The sample carries thousands of distinct CDR3 sequences, around 35% recorded once. Sequencing was carried out using blood. These receptors were obtained from a human donor in good health.

This clonotype has just a few counts. V usage is TRBV6-5 and J usage is TRBJ2-5; TRBD2 matches at 7 bases. Germline V gene lookup returns CDR1 MNHEY and CDR2 SVGAGI. Germline trimming cut 2 bases from V and 4 bases from J; bases unmatched to any gene: 7. The CDR3 extends over 15 amino acids. The CDR3 region has the DNA TGTGCCAGCAGTTACGACGCGGGGGATGGAGAGACCCAGTACTTC. Its translation is CASSYDAGDGETQYF.

In regard to this clonotype: A single base separates this from a much larger clone, so it may be a read error. The rearrangement joins TRBV6-1 to TRBJ2-2; tentatively, D is TRBD1 (6 bases). CDR1 MNHNS and CDR2 SASEGT come from the germline V gene. V lost 11 bases to trimming and J lost 6 bases, with 19 bases between them. The CDR3 runs to 14 residues. The CDR3 nucleotides read TGTGCCGGCAAGGAATCAGGGGAACCCGGGGAGCTGTTTTTT. It codes for CAGKESGEPGELFF.